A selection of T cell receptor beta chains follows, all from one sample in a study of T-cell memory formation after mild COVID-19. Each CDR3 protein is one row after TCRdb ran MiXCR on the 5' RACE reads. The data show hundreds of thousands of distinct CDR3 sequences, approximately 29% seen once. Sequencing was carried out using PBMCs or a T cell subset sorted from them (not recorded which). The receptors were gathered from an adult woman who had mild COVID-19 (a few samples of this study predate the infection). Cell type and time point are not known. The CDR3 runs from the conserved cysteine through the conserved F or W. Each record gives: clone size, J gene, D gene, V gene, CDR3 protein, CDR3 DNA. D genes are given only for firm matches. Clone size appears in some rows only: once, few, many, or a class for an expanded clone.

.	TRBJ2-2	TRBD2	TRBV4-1	CASSSFLAGSTGELFF	TGCGCCAGCAGCTCCTTCCTAGCGGGGTCCACCGGGGAGCTGTTTTTT
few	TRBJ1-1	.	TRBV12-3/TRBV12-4	CASNDNDGLNTEAFF	TGTGCCAGCAACGACAACGACGGGTTGAACACTGAAGCTTTCTTT
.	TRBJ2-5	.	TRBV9	CASSVGLVLSETQYF	TGTGCCAGCAGCGTAGGACTAGTGTTGTCGGAGACCCAGTACTTC
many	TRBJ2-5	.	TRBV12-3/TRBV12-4	CASNSRWDLPKETQYF	TGTGCCAGCAACAGTAGGTGGGACCTGCCCAAGGAGACCCAGTACTTC
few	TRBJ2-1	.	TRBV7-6	CASSWGLGNEQFF	TGTGCCAGCAGCTGGGGCCTGGGGAATGAGCAGTTCTTC
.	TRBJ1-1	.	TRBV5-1	CASSLAGRLEVVNTEAFF	TGCGCCAGCAGCTTGGCTGGGAGGTTGGAAGTCGTCAACACTGAAGCTTTCTTT
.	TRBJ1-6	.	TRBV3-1	CASSFSRGGSSLHF	TGTGCCAGCAGCTTCAGCAGGGGCGGTTCATCCCTCCACTTT
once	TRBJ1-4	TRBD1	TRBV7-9	CASSQGQGAEKLFF	TGTGCCAGCAGCCAAGGACAGGGGGCAGAAAAACTGTTTTTT
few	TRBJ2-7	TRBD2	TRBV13	CASSLWREGPKHEQYF	TGTGCCAGCAGCTTATGGCGGGAGGGCCCAAAACACGAGCAGTACTTC
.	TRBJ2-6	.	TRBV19	CASRIKKGSSGANVLTF	TGTGCCAGTAGGATTAAAAAAGGGAGCTCTGGGGCCAACGTCCTGACTTTC
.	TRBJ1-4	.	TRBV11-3	CASSLEQWGTAHEGLFF	TGTGCCAGCAGCTTAGAGCAGTGGGGGACCGCCCATGAAGGACTGTTTTTT
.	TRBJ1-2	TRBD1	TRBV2	CASRGQGYGYTF	TGTGCCAGCAGGGGACAGGGTTATGGCTACACCTTC
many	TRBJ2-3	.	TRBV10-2	CASSYGVVTDTQYF	TGCGCCAGCAGCTACGGGGTGGTGACAGATACGCAGTATTTT
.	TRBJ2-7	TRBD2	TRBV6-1	CASRGLANRRRGESSYEQYF	TGTGCCAGCAGGGGACTAGCAAATCGGCGCCGAGGGGAGAGCTCCTACGAGCAGTACTTC
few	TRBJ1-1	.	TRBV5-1	CASRRGDTEAFF	TGCGCCAGCAGGCGGGGAGACACTGAAGCTTTCTTT
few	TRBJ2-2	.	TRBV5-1	CASSFLGDTNTGELFF	TGCGCCAGCAGCTTCCTCGGGGATACGAACACCGGGGAGCTGTTTTTT
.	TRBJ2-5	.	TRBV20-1	CSARDIGETQYF	TGCAGTGCTAGAGATATCGGAGAGACCCAGTACTTC
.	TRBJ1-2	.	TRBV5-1	CASSLRQGHGYTF	TGCGCCAGCAGCTTGCGGCAGGGTCATGGCTACACCTTC
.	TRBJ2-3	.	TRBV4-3	CASSERDTDTQYF	TGCGCCAGCAGCGAACGGGACACAGATACGCAGTATTTT
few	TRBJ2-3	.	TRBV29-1	CSVKELGPTTSTDTQYF	TGCAGCGTGAAGGAACTAGGACCGACCACTAGCACAGATACGCAGTATTTT
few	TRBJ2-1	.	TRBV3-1	CASSQSRPLVYEQFF	TGTGCCAGCAGCCAATCTAGACCCCTGGTGTATGAGCAGTTCTTC
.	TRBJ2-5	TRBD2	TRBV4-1	CASSQVAPGTSGEETQYF	TGCGCCAGCAGCCAAGTGGCCCCCGGGACTAGCGGGGAGGAGACCCAGTACTTC
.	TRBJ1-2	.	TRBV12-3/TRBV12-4	CASSSHIIRDGGYGYTF	TGTGCCAGCAGTTCCCATATAATCCGGGACGGAGGATATGGCTACACCTTC
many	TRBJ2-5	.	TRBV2	CASSLETQYF	TGTGCCAGCAGCTTGGAGACCCAGTACTTC
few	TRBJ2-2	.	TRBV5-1	CASSFGDMNTGELFF	TGCGCCAGCAGCTTTGGGGACATGAACACCGGGGAGCTGTTTTTT
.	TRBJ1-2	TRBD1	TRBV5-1	CASRRGQELGYTF	TGCGCCAGCAGAAGGGGACAGGAACTAGGCTACACCTTC
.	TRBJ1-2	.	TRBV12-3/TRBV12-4	CASSPESTGLVGGYTF	TGTGCCAGCAGTCCAGAATCTACAGGGTTAGTGGGTGGCTACACCTTC
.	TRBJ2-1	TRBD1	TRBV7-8	CASSPSRDRVNEQFF	TGTGCCAGCAGCCCGTCCCGGGACAGGGTCAATGAGCAGTTCTTC
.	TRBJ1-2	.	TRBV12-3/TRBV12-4	CASSRQAVHGYTF	TGTGCCAGCAGCCGACAGGCGGTCCATGGCTACACCTTC
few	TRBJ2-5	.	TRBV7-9	CASSLPPTQETQYF	TGTGCCAGCAGCTTGCCTCCGACCCAAGAGACCCAGTACTTC
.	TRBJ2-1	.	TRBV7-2	CASSFHSSYNEQFF	TGTGCCAGCAGCTTTCACAGTTCCTACAATGAGCAGTTCTTC
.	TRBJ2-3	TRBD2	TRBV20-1	CSARVTSGRVTDTQYF	TGCAGTGCTAGAGTTACTAGCGGGAGGGTTACAGATACGCAGTATTTT
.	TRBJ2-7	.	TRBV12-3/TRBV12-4	CASSADGEQYF	TGTGCCAGCAGTGCAGACGGCGAGCAGTACTTC
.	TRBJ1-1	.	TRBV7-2	CASSSTPMNTEAFF	TGTGCCAGCAGCTCTACCCCTATGAACACTGAAGCTTTCTTT
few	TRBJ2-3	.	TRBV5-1	CASSLGLDSTDTQYF	TGCGCCAGCAGCTTGGGGCTAGATAGCACAGATACGCAGTATTTT
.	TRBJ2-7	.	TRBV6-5	CASSFRGDEQYF	TGTGCCAGCAGTTTTCGGGGAGACGAGCAGTACTTC
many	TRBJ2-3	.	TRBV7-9	CASSRGTDTQYF	TGTGCCAGCAGCCGAGGAACAGATACGCAGTATTTT
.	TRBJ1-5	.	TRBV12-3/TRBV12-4	CASSLGDTSNQPQHF	TGTGCCAGCAGTTTAGGTGACACTAGCAATCAGCCCCAGCATTTT
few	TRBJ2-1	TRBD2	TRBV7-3	CASSLGAGTSGGEKFF	TGTGCCAGCAGCCTCGGTGCCGGGACTAGCGGGGGCGAAAAGTTCTTC
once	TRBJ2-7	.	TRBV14	CASSWGRSSYEQYF	TGTGCCAGCTCATGGGGACGGAGCTCCTACGAGCAGTACTTC
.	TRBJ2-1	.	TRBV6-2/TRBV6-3	CASSPPTTSSSLGGLFF	TGTGCCAGCAGCCCCCCCACAACTAGCTCCTCACTCGGGGGACTGTTCTTC
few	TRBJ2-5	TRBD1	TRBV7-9	CASSEDRARETQYF	TGTGCCAGCAGCGAGGACAGGGCCCGAGAGACCCAGTACTTC
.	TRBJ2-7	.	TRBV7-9	CASSLVRQAASYEQYF	TGTGCCAGCAGCTTAGTCCGCCAGGCGGCTTCCTACGAGCAGTACTTC
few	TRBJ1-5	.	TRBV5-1	CASSRHQPQHF	TGCGCCAGCAGCAGGCATCAGCCCCAGCATTTT
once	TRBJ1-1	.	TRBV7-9	CASSGGSYTEAFF	TGTGCCAGCAGCGGGGGAAGCTACACTGAAGCTTTCTTT
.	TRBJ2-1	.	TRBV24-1	CATSSLGTSSYNEQFF	TGTGCCACCAGTTCTCTCGGAACGAGCTCCTACAATGAGCAGTTCTTC
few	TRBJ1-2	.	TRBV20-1	CSASGRGYTF	TGCAGTGCCTCGGGTAGAGGCTACACCTTC
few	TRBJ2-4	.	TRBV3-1	CASSPLTALPRGIQYF	TGTGCCAGCAGCCCCCTTACGGCGCTTCCCAGGGGCATTCAGTACTTC
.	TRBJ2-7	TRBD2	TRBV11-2	CASSLPGTRAYEQYF	TGTGCCAGCAGCTTACCCGGGACTAGAGCCTACGAGCAGTACTTC
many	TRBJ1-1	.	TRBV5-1	CASSPLQGRNTEAFF	TGCGCCAGCAGCCCTCTCCAGGGGAGGAACACTGAAGCTTTCTTT
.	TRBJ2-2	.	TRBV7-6	CASSLQGTNTGELFF	TGTGCCAGCAGCTTACAGGGAACGAACACCGGGGAGCTGTTTTTT
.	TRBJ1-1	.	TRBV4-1	CASRAIQGTNTEAFF	TGCGCCAGCAGGGCGATACAGGGAACCAACACTGAAGCTTTCTTT